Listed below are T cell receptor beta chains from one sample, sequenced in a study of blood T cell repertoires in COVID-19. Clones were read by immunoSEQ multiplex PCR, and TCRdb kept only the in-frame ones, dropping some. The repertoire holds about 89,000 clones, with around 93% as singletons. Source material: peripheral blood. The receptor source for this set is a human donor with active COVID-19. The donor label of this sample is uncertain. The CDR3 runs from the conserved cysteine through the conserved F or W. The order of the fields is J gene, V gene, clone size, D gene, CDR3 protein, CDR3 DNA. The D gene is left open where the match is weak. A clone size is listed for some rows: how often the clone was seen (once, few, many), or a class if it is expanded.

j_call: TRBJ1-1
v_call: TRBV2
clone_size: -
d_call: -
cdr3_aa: CASSEGFGGGTEAFF
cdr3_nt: TGTGCCAGCAGTGAAGGTTTTGGGGGAGGCACTGAAGCTTTCTTT

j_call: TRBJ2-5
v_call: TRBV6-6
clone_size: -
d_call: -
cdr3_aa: CASRSTFGETQYF
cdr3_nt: TGTGCCAGCAGGTCGACTTTCGGGGAGACCCAGTACTTC

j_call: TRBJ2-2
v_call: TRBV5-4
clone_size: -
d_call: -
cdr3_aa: CASSPGRGSLAGELFF
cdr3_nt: TGTGCCAGCAGCCCCGGCAGGGGCTCATTAGCCGGGGAGCTGTTTTTT

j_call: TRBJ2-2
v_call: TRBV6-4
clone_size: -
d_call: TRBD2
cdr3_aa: CASSVTSGGQNTGELFF
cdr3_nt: TGTGCCAGCAGTGTTACTAGCGGGGGGCAGAACACCGGGGAGCTGTTTTTT

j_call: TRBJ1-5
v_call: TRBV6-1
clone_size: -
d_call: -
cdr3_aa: CASSEVNSRNQPQHF
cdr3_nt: TGTGCCAGCAGTGAAGTGAACAGCCGCAATCAGCCCCAGCATTTT

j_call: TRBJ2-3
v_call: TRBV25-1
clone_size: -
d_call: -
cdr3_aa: CASSEDSLGDTQYF
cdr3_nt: TGTGCCAGCAGTGAAGACAGCCTTGGGGATACGCAGTATTTT

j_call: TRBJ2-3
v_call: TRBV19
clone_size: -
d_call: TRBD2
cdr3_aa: CASSIGRAGGGDTQYF
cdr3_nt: TGTGCCAGTAGTATAGGGCGAGCGGGGGGCGGAGATACGCAGTATTTT

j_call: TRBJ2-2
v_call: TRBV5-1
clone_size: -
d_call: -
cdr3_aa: CASSLGRASTGELFF
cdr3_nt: TGCGCCAGCAGCTTGGGCAGGGCTAGCACCGGGGAGCTGTTTTTT

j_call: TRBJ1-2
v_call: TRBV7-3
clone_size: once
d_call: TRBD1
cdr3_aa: CASSPTGRHGYTF
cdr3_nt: TGTGCCAGCAGCCCGACAGGGCGTCATGGCTACACCTTC

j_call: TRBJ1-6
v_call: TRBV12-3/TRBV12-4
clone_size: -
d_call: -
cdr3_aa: CASSSRIDSPLHF
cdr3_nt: TGTGCCAGCAGTTCCAGAATCGATTCACCCCTCCACTTT

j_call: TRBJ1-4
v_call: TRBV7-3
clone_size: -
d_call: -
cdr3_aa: CASIPEDGPNYEKLFF
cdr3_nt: TGTGCCAGCATCCCGGAGGACGGACCAAATTATGAAAAACTGTTTTTT

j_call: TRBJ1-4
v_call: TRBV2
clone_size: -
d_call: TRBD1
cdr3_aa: CASSSQGADGEKLFF
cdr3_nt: TGTGCCAGCAGTTCACAGGGGGCGGATGGTGAAAAACTGTTTTTT